The 20 T cell receptor beta chains listed next were all sequenced from one sample in a study of blood T cell repertoires in COVID-19. This table comes from immunoSEQ multiplex PCR, and its TCRdb copy is limited to in-frame clones, with some not included. The table has fewer than 250,000 clones, nearly 85% seen once; the top ten hold more than 5.5%. The source material was peripheral blood. The source is a human donor in a cohort sampled during active COVID-19.

This clone showed up just once. The V call is TRBV9, the J call TRBJ2-2, with 7 bases identical to TRBD2. Germline values: CDR1 SGDLS, CDR2 YYNGEE. The V segment lost 3 bases and the J segment 4 bases; nucleotides outside the gene matches: 18. The CDR3 loop spans 19 amino acids. The CDR3: CASSDPEVSLAESTGELFF. The CDR3 coding sequence is TGTGCCAGCAGCGACCCTGAGGTGAGTCTAGCGGAGTCCACCGGGGAGCTGTTTTTT.

The chain carries TRBV18 and TRBJ1-5, with unresolved D. V lost 1 base and J lost 3, with 7 bases in between. Looked up from germline, CDR1 is KGHSH and CDR2 is LQKENI. The CDR3 has 14 amino acids. The CDR3 DNA sequence: TGTGCCAGCTCACCACAGGCGGTCAATCAGCCCCAGCATTTT. Protein: CASSPQAVNQPQHF.

This clone was detected once. The V gene is TRBV5-4, the J gene TRBJ2-7; the match to TRBD1 covers 7 bases. Germline values: CDR1 SGHNT, CDR2 YYREEE (reference sequence). Trimming took 3 bases from V and 0 from J; bases not matched to a gene: 3. The CDR3 is made up of 14 amino acids. CDR3 sequence: CASSSDRVSYEQYF. The CDR3 DNA reads TGTGCCAGCAGCTCTGACAGGGTCTCCTACGAGCAGTACTTC.

The gene calls are TRBV6-2 or TRBV6-3 and TRBJ2-3; D is perhaps TRBD2 (5 bases). CDR1 and CDR2 (germline): MNHEY, SVGEGT. This CDR3 contains 13 residues. Trimming removed 6 bases from V and 4 bases from J, with 11 bases in between. The CDR3 DNA follows: TGTGCCAGCAGCCCCTATAGCGCAGATACGCAGTATTTT. Its translation: CASSPYSADTQYF.

This rearrangement joins TRBV24-1 to TRBJ2-1; TRBD2 is a possible D gene (5 bases). Germline V gene lookup returns CDR1 KGHDR and CDR2 SFDVKD. This CDR3 contains 13 residues. V lost 0 bases, J lost 9 bases, and 8 bases lay in between. This CDR3 reads CATSDLQSGEQFF. In nucleotides, the CDR3 is TGTGCCACCAGTGATTTGCAGAGCGGTGAGCAGTTCTTC.

V gene TRBV5-1 combines with J gene TRBJ1-1; a weak D match, TRBD1 (6 bases). The CDR3 contains 17 residues. In germline, CDR1 is SGHRS, CDR2 YFSETQ. V lost 0 bases, J lost 0 bases, and 15 bases lay in between. Here the CDR3 DNA reads TGCGCCAGCAGCTTGGAGCGGGACAAGCCGATGAACACTGAAGCTTTCTTT. Translated, it gives CASSLERDKPMNTEAFF.

This clone occurred a few times. The rearrangement links TRBV19 to TRBJ2-2, with D tentatively TRBD1 (5 bases). The germline V and J ends were trimmed by 5 bases and 3 bases, with 13 bases remaining between them. This CDR3 has 15 residues. CDR1 is LNHDA, CDR2 SQIVND, per germline (reference sequence). CDR3 sequence (DNA): TGTGCCAGTAGTCCCCCTAAAGGGGACACCGGGGAGCTGTTTTTT. Protein: CASSPPKGDTGELFF.

The chain couples TRBV5-5 to TRBJ2-2; 8 bases are a match to TRBD1. J lost 1 base, V lost 4 bases, and 3 bases had no gene match. The CDR3 is made up of 15 amino acids. In germline, CDR1 is SGHKS, CDR2 YYEKEE (reference sequence). DNA of the CDR3: TGTGCCAGCAGCCGCGGGACAGGGAACACCGGGGAGCTGTTTTTT. Its translation is CASSRGTGNTGELFF.

V gene TRBV2 combines with J gene TRBJ2-1, with 13 nucleotides matching TRBD2. The V gene's germline CDR1 is SNHLY and CDR2 FYNNEI. The CDR3 covers 16 residues. Trimming at V came to 6 bases and at J to 7 bases, leaving 9 bases not matched to a gene. CDR3 DNA sequence: TGTGCCAGCAGGCGGGGACTAGCGGGATCTGAGAATGAGCAGTTCTTC. Encoded protein: CASRRGLAGSENEQFF.

CDR3 region: CASSDSAVSSYNEQFF. Here the CDR3 DNA reads TGTGCCAGCAGTGACTCTGCGGTAAGCTCCTACAATGAGCAGTTCTTC. The rearrangement joins TRBV6-4 to TRBJ2-1, with D hard to call. Trimming stripped 0 bases from V and 0 bases from J, with 9 bases between. This CDR3 has 16 residues. Germline V gene sequence: CDR1 MRHNA, CDR2 SNTAGT.

The rearrangement links TRBV9 to TRBJ1-2; 7 positions agree with TRBD1. Losses at the gene ends were 3 bases for V and 4 bases for J; bases not matched to a gene: 21. The V gene's germline CDR1 is SGDLS and CDR2 YYNGEE. The CDR3 is made up of 19 amino acids. The CDR3 coding sequence is TGTGCCAGCAGCGGCTACAGGGGTAACCAGCCTGAACATGGCTATGGCTACACCTTC. Protein: CASSGYRGNQPEHGYGYTF.

This clone was seen only once. The rearrangement joins TRBV9 to TRBJ2-2, with 10 bases lining up with TRBD2. The V gene's germline CDR1 is SGDLS and CDR2 YYNGEE. This CDR3 contains 18 residues. Unmatched junction bases numbered 7, after V lost 0 bases and J lost 2 bases. The DNA of the CDR3 is TGTGCCAGCAGCGTAGCAGCTAGCGGGGGAAGTAACACCGGGGAGCTGTTTTTT. Encoded protein: CASSVAASGGSNTGELFF.

V gene TRBV2 combines with J gene TRBJ1-6; D possibly corresponds to TRBD1 (6 bases). The CDR3 is 15 amino acids. V dropped 1 base and J dropped 6 bases, with 10 bases sitting between them. Germline V gene data show CDR1 as SNHLY and CDR2 as FYNNEI. The CDR3 DNA sequence: TGTGCCAGCAGTGAAGAAACAGGGCTTAATTCACCCCTCCACTTT. Translating gives CASSEETGLNSPLHF.

The V call is TRBV19, the J call TRBJ2-1; 12 bases match TRBD2. Trimming removed 5 bases from V and 6 bases from J; junction bases left unmatched: 14. Germline CDR1 is LNHDA and CDR2 is SQIVND (reference sequence). The CDR3 is 18 residues long. DNA for the CDR3: TGTGCCAGTAGTTCCAGGGCTAGCGGGGGGGCTCTCCCCAATGAGCAGTTCTTC. Translation: CASSSRASGGALPNEQFF.

The chain uses TRBV30 and TRBJ1-5; 7 positions match TRBD1. CDR3 size: 13 residues. Germline-derived CDR1 and CDR2 are GTSNPN and SVGIG (reference sequence). The V segment lost 5 bases and the J segment 5 bases; nucleotides outside the gene matches: 6. The CDR3 nucleotides read TGTGCCTGGGGGACAGATCCCTATCAGCCCCAGCATTTT. It is translated as CAWGTDPYQPQHF.

V gene TRBV9 combines with J gene TRBJ2-3, with a tentative D call TRBD2 (6 bases). Germline CDR1 SGDLS, CDR2 YYNGEE. CDR3 length: 16 residues. V gave up 1 base and J gave up 4 bases, with 16 bases separating them. This chain's CDR3 is CASSVSSGSLPDTQYF. The CDR3 coding sequence is TGTGCCAGCAGCGTAAGTAGCGGTTCCCTTCCAGATACGCAGTATTTT.

The chain has TRBV6-2 or TRBV6-3 and TRBJ2-1; 7 bases map to TRBD1. Germline CDR1 reads MNHEY; CDR2 reads SVGEGT. The CDR3 is made up of 17 amino acids. J was trimmed by 4 bases and V by 5 bases; bases with no gene match: 14. CDR3 sequence reads: CASSGMTGTVGYNEQFF. As DNA, the CDR3 is TGTGCCAGCAGTGGTATGACAGGGACGGTGGGGTACAATGAGCAGTTCTTC.

The chain recombines TRBV19 with TRBJ2-1; 10 positions match TRBD1. This CDR3 has 16 residues. Germline V gives CDR1 LNHDA, CDR2 SQIVND (reference sequence). V trimming: 6 bases; J trimming: 7 bases; junction bases outside the gene matches: 12. CDR3 loop: CASSRAGTGDENEQFF. DNA for the CDR3: TGTGCCAGTAGCCGAGCCGGGACAGGGGATGAGAATGAGCAGTTCTTC.

The chain joins TRBV10-2 to TRBJ2-7, with 7 bases that match TRBD1. J was trimmed by 3 bases and V by 4 bases; bases with no gene match: 6. This CDR3 comprises 14 residues. CDR1 and CDR2 (germline): WSHSY, SAAADI. For the CDR3, the DNA is TGCGCCAGCAGTGGACGCGCAGGGGGCTACGAGCAGTACTTC. Encoded protein: CASSGRAGGYEQYF.

This clone appeared a few times. The chain joins TRBV6-2 or TRBV6-3 to TRBJ2-5; no firm D call. Germline V CDR1 and CDR2: MNHEY, SVGEGT. Trimming took off 6 bases at V and 5 bases at J, with 13 bases between the two ends. The CDR3 length is 13 residues. CDR3 region: CASSPAASETQYF. CDR3 in DNA: TGTGCCAGCAGCCCGGCGGCGTCGGAGACCCAGTACTTC.